The clone carrying this T cell receptor (beta chain) was recorded many times. This sample stems from a study of CD8+CD57+ T cells in acquired aplastic anemia. The template used for profiling TCR beta VDJ and CDR3 was genomic DNA. Each CDR3 protein is one row after TCRdb ran MiXCR on the reads. The sample has about 180,000 distinct CDR3 sequences, about 47% seen once. Germline loops: CDR1 SEHNR, CDR2 FQNEAQ (reference sequence). The ends lost 3 bases at V and 3 bases at J; junction bases unmatched: 9. The CDR3 has 16 residues. This chain uses TRBV7-9 with TRBJ2-7, with 9 bases identical to TRBD2. Sequenced input: sorted CD4+, CD8+, or CD8+CD57+ T cells (not recorded which) from PBMCs. The receptor was derived from a human donor in good health. The CDR3 loop reads CASSFSTSGLNYEQYF. The CDR3 DNA follows: TGTGCCAGCAGCTTTTCGACTAGCGGTCTTAACTACGAGCAGTACTTC.